These T cell receptor beta chains were read from a single sample in a study of read filtering for tumor transcriptome and immune sequencing. Each CDR3 protein is one row after TCRdb ran MiXCR on the reads. The sample includes around 65,000 distinct CDR3 sequences, less than 20% seen only once; the top ten take approximately 11%. Material for sequencing was a population of CD138-negative cells sorted from bone marrow. Source of these receptors: a donor over 35 with multiple myeloma. The CDR3 runs from the conserved cysteine through the conserved F or W. A D gene is named only where the DNA matches it firmly. The listing skips clone size in some rows; elsewhere it reads once, few, many or a size class.

J gene: TRBJ2-3
D gene: NA
V gene: TRBV5-1
clone size: NA
CDR3 DNA: TGCGCCAGCAGCTTGGATGGAGTAGCCGGCACAGATACGCAGTATTTT
CDR3 protein: CASSLDGVAGTDTQYF

J gene: TRBJ2-1
D gene: NA
V gene: TRBV28
clone size: many
CDR3 DNA: TGTGCCAGCAGTCTTCCTAGCGACTGGGGCAATGAGCAGTTCTTC
CDR3 protein: CASSLPSDWGNEQFF

J gene: TRBJ1-1
D gene: TRBD1
V gene: TRBV20-1
clone size: many
CDR3 DNA: TGCAGTGTAAGTCTCGGACAGGTGAACACTGAAGCTTTCTTT
CDR3 protein: CSVSLGQVNTEAFF

J gene: TRBJ2-7
D gene: NA
V gene: TRBV10-3
clone size: many
CDR3 DNA: TGTGCCATCAGTGACGGCACCAAGAGCTCCTACGAGCAGTACTTC
CDR3 protein: CAISDGTKSSYEQYF

J gene: TRBJ2-1
D gene: TRBD2
V gene: TRBV7-9
clone size: many
CDR3 DNA: TGTGCCAGCCTCCGGACTAGCGGGGCGAGGAATGAGCAGTTCTTC
CDR3 protein: CASLRTSGARNEQFF

J gene: TRBJ1-5
D gene: NA
V gene: TRBV20-1
clone size: many
CDR3 DNA: TGCAGTGCTATCCCAGGGAGCAATCAGCCCCAGCATTTT
CDR3 protein: CSAIPGSNQPQHF

J gene: TRBJ2-5
D gene: NA
V gene: TRBV6-2/TRBV6-3
clone size: few
CDR3 DNA: TGTGCCAGCACATGGTTTAGCGGAGTTGAGACCCAGTACTTC
CDR3 protein: CASTWFSGVETQYF

J gene: TRBJ2-5
D gene: NA
V gene: TRBV18
clone size: many
CDR3 DNA: TGTGCCAGCTCACCACCGGTACTCGAGACCCAGTACTTC
CDR3 protein: CASSPPVLETQYF

J gene: TRBJ2-5
D gene: TRBD2
V gene: TRBV5-4
clone size: NA
CDR3 DNA: TGTGCCAGCAGCTTGGGTCTAGCGGGAGGCGAGACCCAGTACTTC
CDR3 protein: CASSLGLAGGETQYF

J gene: TRBJ2-7
D gene: TRBD1
V gene: TRBV7-6
clone size: many
CDR3 DNA: TGTGCCAGCAGCCCAAACAGGGGGCTGAGGTCCTACGAGCAGTACTTC
CDR3 protein: CASSPNRGLRSYEQYF

J gene: TRBJ1-2
D gene: NA
V gene: TRBV20-1
clone size: many
CDR3 DNA: TGCAGTGCTAGGGCCCTCGGAGGGGGAGGTGATGGCTACACCTTC
CDR3 protein: CSARALGGGGDGYTF

J gene: TRBJ2-7
D gene: TRBD1
V gene: TRBV2
clone size: many
CDR3 DNA: TGTGCCAGCAGGGGGGACAGACCATTAAACTACGAGCAGTACTTC
CDR3 protein: CASRGDRPLNYEQYF

J gene: TRBJ2-7
D gene: NA
V gene: TRBV7-9
clone size: few
CDR3 DNA: TGTGCCAGTTCCGCCGGGGTTGCAAACGAGCAGTACTTC
CDR3 protein: CASSAGVANEQYF

J gene: TRBJ2-2
D gene: TRBD1
V gene: TRBV28
clone size: few
CDR3 DNA: TGTGCCAGCAATTGGCTCGGGACAGGGGGTGCCGGGGAGCTGTTTTTT
CDR3 protein: CASNWLGTGGAGELFF

J gene: TRBJ2-1
D gene: NA
V gene: TRBV2
clone size: many
CDR3 DNA: TGTGCCAGCAGATCCGGGGGGCTTGAGCAGTTCTTC
CDR3 protein: CASRSGGLEQFF

J gene: TRBJ2-4
D gene: NA
V gene: TRBV29-1
clone size: many
CDR3 DNA: TGCAGCGTTGTAGGTCAGGGAGGCAACATTCAGTACTTC
CDR3 protein: CSVVGQGGNIQYF